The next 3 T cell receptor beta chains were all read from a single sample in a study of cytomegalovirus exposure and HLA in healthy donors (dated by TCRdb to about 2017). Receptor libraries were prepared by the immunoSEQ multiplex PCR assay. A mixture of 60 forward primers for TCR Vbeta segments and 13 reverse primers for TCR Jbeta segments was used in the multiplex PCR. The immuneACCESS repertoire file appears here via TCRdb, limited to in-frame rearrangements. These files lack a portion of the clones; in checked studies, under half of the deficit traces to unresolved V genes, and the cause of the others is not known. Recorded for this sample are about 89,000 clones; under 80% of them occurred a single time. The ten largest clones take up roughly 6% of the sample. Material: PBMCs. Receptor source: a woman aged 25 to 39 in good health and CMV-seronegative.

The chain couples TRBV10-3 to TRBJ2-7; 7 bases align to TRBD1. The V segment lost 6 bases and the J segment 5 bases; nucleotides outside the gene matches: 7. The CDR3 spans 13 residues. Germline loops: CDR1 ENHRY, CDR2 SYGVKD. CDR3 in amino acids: CAISGEGGNEQYF. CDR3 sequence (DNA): TGTGCCATCAGCGGTGAAGGGGGCAACGAGCAGTACTTC.

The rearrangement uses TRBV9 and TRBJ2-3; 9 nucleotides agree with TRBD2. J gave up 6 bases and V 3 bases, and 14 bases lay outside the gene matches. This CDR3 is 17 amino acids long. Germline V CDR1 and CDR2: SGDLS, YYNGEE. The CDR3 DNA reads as TGTGCCAGCAGCGCGATCACGGGGGCTAGCGGGAAGGATACGCAGTATTTT. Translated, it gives CASSAITGASGKDTQYF. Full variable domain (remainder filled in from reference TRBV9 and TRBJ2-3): DSGVTQTPKHLITATGQRVTLRCSPRSGDLSVYWYQQSLDQGLQFLIQYYNGEERAKGNILERFSAQQFPDLHSELNLSSLELGDSALYFCASSAITGASGKDTQYFGPGTRLTVL.

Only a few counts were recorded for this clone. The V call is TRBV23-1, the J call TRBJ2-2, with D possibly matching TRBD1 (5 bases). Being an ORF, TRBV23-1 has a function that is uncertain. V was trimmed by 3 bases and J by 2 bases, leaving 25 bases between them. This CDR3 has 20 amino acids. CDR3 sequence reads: CASSHLIPGPHPRNTGELFF. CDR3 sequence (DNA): TGCGCCAGCAGTCACCTAATTCCAGGGCCCCATCCCCGAAACACCGGGGAGCTGTTTTTT.